The clone carrying this T cell receptor (beta chain) was seen only a few times. This record belongs to a study of blood T cells in healthy people across ages. Combining a sample-barcoded 5' primer with a J-beta primer mix, a second PCR ran for roughly 6 to 12 cycles. In TCRdb, the 5' RACE reads were re-called with MiXCR into one record per CDR3 protein. The sample holds 650,000 to 1,000,000 distinct CDR3 sequences, roughly 40% seen once. The clonotype originates from a man younger than 35 in good health. Material for sequencing was blood.

The CDR3 coding sequence is TGTGCCAGCAGCAATCACAGGAGCCTCGACAGAAGAAATTCACCCCTCCACTTT. Protein: CASSNHRSLDRRNSPLHF. The rearrangement uses TRBV9 and TRBJ1-6; D may be TRBD1 (5 bases). Looked up from germline, CDR1 is SGDLS and CDR2 is YYNGEE. This CDR3 region has 18 residues. V was clipped by 4 bases and J by 7 bases, with 24 bases between them.